This T cell receptor beta chain derives from a study of cytomegalovirus exposure and HLA in healthy donors. Study-level points and caveats: An observed cluster of highly shared sequence variants was recorded as a likely sequencing artifact. In an earlier analysis, most TCR beta V segments were productive about 87% or about 30% of the time. Another analysis was done later, and it associated approximately 15,000 TCR beta sequences with HLA alleles at 0.05 false discovery rate.

The V segment lost 2 bases and the J segment 1 base; nucleotides outside the gene matches: 6. Germline-derived CDR1 and CDR2 are MGHRA and YSYEKL. The CDR3 loop spans 17 amino acids. The count of this clone is one. Antigen specificity is unknown. Healthy bone marrow donors formed the donor group. The study ran its PCR with 60 Vbeta and 13 Jbeta primers. Sequencing was performed with immunoSEQ multiplex PCR; in TCRdb, only in-frame clones are kept and a portion is missing. The repertoire holds about 120,000 clones, with 60% to 85% as singletons. Source material: PBMCs. The V and J genes are TRBV4-1 and TRBJ2-5; 11 positions agree with TRBD2. The receptor comes from a woman between 40 and 55 years old in good health and CMV-seropositive. CDR3 nucleotide sequence: TGCGCCAGCAGCCAACCGCCGGGACTAGCGGTCCAAGAGACCCAGTACTTC. This gives the protein CASSQPPGLAVQETQYF.